This T cell receptor beta chain appears in the sequencing data of a study of PD-1 blockade in classical Hodgkin lymphoma. Study-wide background: Every 2 weeks, patients had 3 mg/kg nivolumab intravenously. Study-wide results and limits: Diversity similar to that of newly diagnosed patients was seen at baseline in complete responders. CD4+ but not CD8+ TCR diversity rose significantly by C4D1.

Every patient was affected by relapse after autologous stem cell transplantation, while exposure to brentuximab vedotin was not uniform. Classifying best responses yielded complete response, partial response or progressive disease. Here immunoSEQ multiplex PCR was the method, and the copy in TCRdb shows in-frame clones only, minus some. The data contain roughly 70,000 clones, around 75% of them singletons. Germline V gene sequence: CDR1 GTSNPN, CDR2 SVGIG (reference sequence). The CDR3 totals 14 residues. V dropped 2 bases and J dropped 8 bases, with 18 bases sitting between them. On this clone itself: Its antigen is still unknown.

The chain combines TRBV30 with TRBJ1-2; D might be TRBD1 (6 bases). Sequenced material: peripheral blood mononuclear cells (PBMCs), taken before the second cycle of nivolumab. This TCR was recovered from a human donor with classical Hodgkin lymphoma. CDR3 sequence: CAWSLGGGAPGYTF. The CDR3 bases are TGTGCCTGGAGTTTAGGCGGGGGCGCCCCAGGCTACACCTTC.